This T cell receptor beta chain is drawn from a study of T cells after yellow fever vaccination. General observations from the study: Across the CD4 and CD8 compartments, a small share of clonotypes was present in both. A weaker but faster secondary response was observed, peaking on day 5 versus 15.

This clonotype was observed a handful of times. Antigen: not known. TCRdb reanalysed the 5' RACE reads using MiXCR and keeps one entry per CDR3 protein. The profile shows about 230,000 distinct CDR3 sequences, about 7% of them singletons. In germline, CDR1 is SGHRS, CDR2 YFSETQ. The CDR3 totals 16 residues. V was shortened by 4 bases and J by 0 bases, with 14 bases between the two germline ends. The rearrangement uses TRBV5-1 and TRBJ2-1; either TRBD1 or TRBD2 may supply D (5 bases each). Source: CD4+ T cells sorted from PBMCs, taken on the day of the yellow fever booster vaccination. The sequence was collected from a man aged 30 to 39 who received the YFV17D yellow fever vaccine. The CDR3 loop is CASSPNRGGSYNEQFF. The CDR3 nucleotides read TGCGCCAGCAGCCCCAATCGTGGGGGCTCCTACAATGAGCAGTTCTTC. Combining the CDR3 with reference TRBV5-1 and TRBJ2-1 gives the whole variable domain KAGVTQTPRYLIKTRGQQVTLSCSPISGHRSVSWYQQTPGQGLQFLFEYFSETQRNKGNFPGRFSGRQFSNSRSEMNVSTLELGDSALYLCASSPNRGGSYNEQFFGPGTRLTVL.